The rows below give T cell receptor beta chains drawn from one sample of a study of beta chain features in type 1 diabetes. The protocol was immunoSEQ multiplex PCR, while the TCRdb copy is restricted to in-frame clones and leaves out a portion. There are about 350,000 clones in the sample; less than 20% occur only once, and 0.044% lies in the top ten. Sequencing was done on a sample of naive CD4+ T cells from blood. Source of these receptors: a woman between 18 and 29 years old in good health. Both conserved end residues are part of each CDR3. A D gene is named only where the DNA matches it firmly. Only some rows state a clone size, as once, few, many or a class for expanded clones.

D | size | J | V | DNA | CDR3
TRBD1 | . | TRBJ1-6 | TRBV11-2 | TGTGCCAGCAGCTCCCGGACAGGGGGTTCACCCCTCCACTTT | CASSSRTGGSPLHF
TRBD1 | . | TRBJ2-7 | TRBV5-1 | TGCGCCAGCAGCCCCCCCGGGACAGCCTACGAGCAGTACTTC | CASSPPGTAYEQYF
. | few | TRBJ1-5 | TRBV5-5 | TGTGCCAGCAGCCCGAGCGGGACAACCTTTAGCAATCAGCCCCAGCATTTT | CASSPSGTTFSNQPQHF
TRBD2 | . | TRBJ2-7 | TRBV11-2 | TGTGCCAGCAGCTTTGGAACTAGCGGATACTACGAGCAGTACTTC | CASSFGTSGYYEQYF
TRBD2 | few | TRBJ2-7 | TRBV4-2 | TGTGCCAGCAGCCAGGGACTAGCGACCGAGCAGTACTTC | CASSQGLATEQYF
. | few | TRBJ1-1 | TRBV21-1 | TGTGCCAGCAGCTATAAGAGGAACACTGAAGCTTTCTTT | CASSYKRNTEAFF
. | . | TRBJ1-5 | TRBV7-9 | TGTGCCAGCAGCTTAGCCGGCAGACTTAGCAATCAGCCCCAGCATTTT | CASSLAGRLSNQPQHF
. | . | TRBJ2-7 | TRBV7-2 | TGTGCCAGCAGCATAGGGCTTATGGGGCCCTACGAGCAGTACTTC | CASSIGLMGPYEQYF
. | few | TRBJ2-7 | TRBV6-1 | TGTGCCAGCATTGGTTCACAGGCCGGGTGGACGCAGTACTTC | CASIGSQAGWTQYF
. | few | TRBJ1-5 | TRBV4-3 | TGCGCCAGCAGCCTTCAGGGGTATAGCAATCAGCCCCAGCATTTT | CASSLQGYSNQPQHF
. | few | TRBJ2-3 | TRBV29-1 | TGCAGCGTTTTAGGAGTCACCACAGATACGCAGTATTTT | CSVLGVTTDTQYF
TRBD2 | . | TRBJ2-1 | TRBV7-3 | TGTGCCAGCAGCTTAATAGCGGGGGCGTATGAGCAGTTCTTC | CASSLIAGAYEQFF
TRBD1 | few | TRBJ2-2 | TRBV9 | TGTGCCAGCAGCTTCAATCCCGGGACAGTTACCGGGGAGCTGTTTTTT | CASSFNPGTVTGELFF
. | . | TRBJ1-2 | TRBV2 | TGTGCCAATTCGGACAGTGTCTTC | CANSDSVF
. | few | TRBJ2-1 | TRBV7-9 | TGTGCCAGCAGCGGGGGGGGCGGGACCTTTGCCTACAATGAGCAGTTCTTC | CASSGGGGTFAYNEQFF
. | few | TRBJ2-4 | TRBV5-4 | TGTGCCAGCAGCTTGGACAGCAAAAACATTCAGTACTTC | CASSLDSKNIQYF
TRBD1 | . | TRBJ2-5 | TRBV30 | TGTGCCTGGGGGACAGGGGGCCTAGAGACCCAGTACTTC | CAWGTGGLETQYF
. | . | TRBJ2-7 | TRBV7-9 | TGTGCCAGCAGCTTAGACCTAACGGGACTTCCCTACGAGCAGTACTTC | CASSLDLTGLPYEQYF
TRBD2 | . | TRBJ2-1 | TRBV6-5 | TGTGCCAGCAGGGATAGCGGGATAGGCAATGAGCAGTTCTTC | CASRDSGIGNEQFF
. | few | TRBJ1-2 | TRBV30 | TGTGCCTGGAGTGTAGACAGCGACTATGGCTACACCTTC | CAWSVDSDYGYTF
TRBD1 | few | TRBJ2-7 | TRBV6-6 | TGTGCCAGCAGACAGGGACAGGGGGCTTACGAGCAGTACTTC | CASRQGQGAYEQYF
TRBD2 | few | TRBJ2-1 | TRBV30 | TGTGCCTGGAGTCTAGCGGACTTGGGGTACAATGAGCAGTTCTTC | CAWSLADLGYNEQFF
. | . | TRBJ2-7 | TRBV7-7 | TGTGCTAGCAGCCTGGACAGACACTCCTACGAGCAGTACTTC | CASSLDRHSYEQYF
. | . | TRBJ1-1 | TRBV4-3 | TGCGCCAGCAGCCAGGAGGGCCTTGGGTGGACTGAAGCTTTCTTT | CASSQEGLGWTEAFF
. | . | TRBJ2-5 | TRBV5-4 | TGTGCCAGCAGCTTGGGGGGCAGACAAGAGACCCAGTACTTC | CASSLGGRQETQYF
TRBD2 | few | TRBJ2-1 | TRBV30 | TGTGCCTGGTTTCCCGGGACTAGCGGGAGGTTTTACAATGAGCAGTTCTTC | CAWFPGTSGRFYNEQFF
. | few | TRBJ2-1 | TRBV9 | TGTGCCAGCAGCGTAATGGGGACATACAATGAGCAGTTCTTC | CASSVMGTYNEQFF
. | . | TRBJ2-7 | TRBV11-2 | TGTGCCAGCAGCCCGATCACAGGGAGTTCCTACGAGCAGTACTTC | CASSPITGSSYEQYF
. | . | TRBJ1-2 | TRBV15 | TGTGCCACCAGCAGAGATGCAGGGAACTATGGCTACACCTTC | CATSRDAGNYGYTF
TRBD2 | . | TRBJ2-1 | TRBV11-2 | TGTGCCAGCAGCTCCTACCGGGGGGGCCCCGGCTCCTACAATGAGCAGTTCTTC | CASSSYRGGPGSYNEQFF
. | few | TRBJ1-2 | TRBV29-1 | TGCAGCGTTGCCCGCCAGGGGTGGTTAGACTATGGCTACACCTTC | CSVARQGWLDYGYTF
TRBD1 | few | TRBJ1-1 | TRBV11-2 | TGTGCCAGCAGCTCCGGGACAGCGAACACTGAAGCTTTCTTT | CASSSGTANTEAFF
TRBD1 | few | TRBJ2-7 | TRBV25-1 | TGTGCCAGCAGTGAATTAAGCATGGGAGACAGGGACTACGAGCAGTACTTC | CASSELSMGDRDYEQYF
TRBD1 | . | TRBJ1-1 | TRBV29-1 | TGCAGCGTTCACACAGGGGCGGGAACTGAAGCTTTCTTT | CSVHTGAGTEAFF
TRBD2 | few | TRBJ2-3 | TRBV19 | TGTGCCAGTAGTACAGGACTAGCGGGGGCCAATACGCAGTATTTT | CASSTGLAGANTQYF
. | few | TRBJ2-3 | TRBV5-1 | TGCGCCAGCCACGGGAGTACTAGCACAGATACGCAGTATTTT | CASHGSTSTDTQYF
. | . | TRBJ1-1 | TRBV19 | TGTGCCACCCGACGGGAGGAACCGTACCCGAACACTGAAGCTTTCTTT | CATRREEPYPNTEAFF
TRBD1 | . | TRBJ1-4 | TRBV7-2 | TGTGCCAGCAGCTTACCGGGACAGGGGGCGAAGGTTAATGAAAAACTGTTTTTT | CASSLPGQGAKVNEKLFF
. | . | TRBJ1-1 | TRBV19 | TGTGCCAGTAGTATAGGCAAACTTACTCCGGGACATAACACTGAAGCTTTCTTT | CASSIGKLTPGHNTEAFF
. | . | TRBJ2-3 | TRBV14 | TGTGCCAGCAGCTCAGGGGTTGGCACAGATACGCAGTATTTT | CASSSGVGTDTQYF
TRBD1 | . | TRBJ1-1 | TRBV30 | TGTGCCTGGAGTGCCAGGGGGGTGTTACCCCACACTGAAGCTTTCTTT | CAWSARGVLPHTEAFF
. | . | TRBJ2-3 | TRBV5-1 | TGCGCCAGCAGCTTGGACAGGGATTCAGATACGCAGTATTTT | CASSLDRDSDTQYF
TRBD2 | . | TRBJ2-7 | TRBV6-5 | TGTGCCAGCAGTCCCCGGGTAGCGGGGGCTTACGAGCAGTACTTC | CASSPRVAGAYEQYF
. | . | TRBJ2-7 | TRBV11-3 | TGTGCCAGCAGCTCGGGACACTCGACGGGCGAGCAGTACTTC | CASSSGHSTGEQYF
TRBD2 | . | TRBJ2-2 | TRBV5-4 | TGTGCCAGCAGCGCTCGACTAGCGGCGAACACCGGGGAGCTGTTTTTT | CASSARLAANTGELFF
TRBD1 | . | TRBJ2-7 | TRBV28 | TGTGCCAGCAGCAAGACAGGGGCCCGTACCCACGAGCAGTACTTC | CASSKTGARTHEQYF
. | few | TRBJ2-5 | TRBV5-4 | TGTGCCAGCAGCCCACAGGGAGGGGAGACCCAGTACTTC | CASSPQGGETQYF
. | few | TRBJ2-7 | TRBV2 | TGTGCCAGCAGTTCTGGCACCGCCTACGAGCAGTACTTC | CASSSGTAYEQYF
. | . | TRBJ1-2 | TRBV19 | TGTGCCAGTAGCCCTGGGACTGGGGCGGGCTACACCTTC | CASSPGTGAGYTF
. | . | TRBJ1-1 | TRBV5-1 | TGCGCCAGCGGGGGACAAGGGAACACTGAAGCTTTCTTT | CASGGQGNTEAFF
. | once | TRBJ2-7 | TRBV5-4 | TGTGCCAGCAGCTTGGACCCCCAGGCGTACACCTACGAGCAGTACTTC | CASSLDPQAYTYEQYF